This T cell receptor beta chain was identified in a study of T cells in Graves' hyperthyroidism and ophthalmopathy. When ophthalmopathy did not progress within 18 months, Graves' hyperthyroidism was considered stable. Study-level points and caveats: Appearing also in blood were most of the thyroid clonotypes expanded above 0.001.

Researchers amplified the TCR beta CDR3 regions from RNA transcripts. The TCR CDR3 was amplified in a first-round RT-PCR using the HTBI primer set. In TCRdb, the multiplex PCR reads were re-called with MiXCR into one record per CDR3 protein. The sample yields about 200,000 distinct CDR3 sequences, less than 20% seen once. This clonotype was seen repeatedly, ten times or more. Its antigen is unidentified. A junction end diverges from the germline sequence, so it may reflect a read error. Per the germline V gene, CDR1 is SGHRS and CDR2 is YFSETQ. The CDR3 has 14 amino acids. The sample comprised blood. The TCR was taken from a woman in her forties or fifties with Graves' hyperthyroidism. The gene calls are TRBV5-1 and TRBJ1-1; D call uncertain. The CDR3: CASSLGGKNTEAFF. CDR3 sequence (DNA): TGTGCCAGCAGCCTCGGAGGTAAGAACACTGAAGCTTTCTTT. The whole variable domain, remainder taken from reference TRBV5-1 and TRBJ1-1, is KAGVTQTPRYLIKTRGQQVTLSCSPISGHRSVSWYQQTPGQGLQFLFEYFSETQRNKGNFPGRFSGRQFSNSRSEMNVSTLELGDSALYLCASSLGGKNTEAFFGQGTRLTVV.